This TCR beta chain derives from a study of blood T cell repertoires in COVID-19. Study information: COVID-19 samples collected from the United States, Italy and Spain covered acute and convalescent phases.

The CDR3 runs to 18 residues. V was shortened by 5 bases and J by 1 base, with 18 bases between the two germline ends. Germline CDR1 and CDR2: KGHSH and LQKENI. The table came from immunoSEQ multiplex PCR; TCRdb's copy has only in-frame clones and leaves some out. The table shows about 150,000 clones, with approximately 91% occurring only once. The chain carries TRBV18 and TRBJ2-6; possible D gene TRBD2, 5 bases. The clonotype was recovered from a woman in her 70s with acute or convalescent COVID-19. The sample was peripheral blood. The CDR3 DNA follows: TGTGCCAGCTCAGATACCGTCCCGGGATCTTCTGGGGCCAACGTCCTGACTTTC. The encoded protein is CASSDTVPGSSGANVLTF.